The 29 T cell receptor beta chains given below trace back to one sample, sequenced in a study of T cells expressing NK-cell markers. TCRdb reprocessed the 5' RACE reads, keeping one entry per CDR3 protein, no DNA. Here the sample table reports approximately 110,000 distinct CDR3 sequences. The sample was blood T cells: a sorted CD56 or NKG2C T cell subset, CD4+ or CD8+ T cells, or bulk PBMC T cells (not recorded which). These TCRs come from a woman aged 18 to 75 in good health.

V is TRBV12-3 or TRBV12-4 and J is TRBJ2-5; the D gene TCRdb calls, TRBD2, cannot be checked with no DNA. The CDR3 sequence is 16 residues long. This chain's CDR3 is CASRPGLAGNQETQYF.

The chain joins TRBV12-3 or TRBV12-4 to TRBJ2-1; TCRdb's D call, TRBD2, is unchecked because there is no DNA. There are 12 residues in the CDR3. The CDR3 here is CASSLGGDEQFF.

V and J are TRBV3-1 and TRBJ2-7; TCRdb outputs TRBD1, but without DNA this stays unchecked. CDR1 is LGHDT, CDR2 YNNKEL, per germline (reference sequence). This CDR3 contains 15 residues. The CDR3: CASSSRDRFSYEQYF.

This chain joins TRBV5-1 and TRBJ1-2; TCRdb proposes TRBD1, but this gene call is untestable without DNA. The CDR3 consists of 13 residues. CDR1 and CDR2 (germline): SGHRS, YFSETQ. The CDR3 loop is CASRGGGLYGYTF.

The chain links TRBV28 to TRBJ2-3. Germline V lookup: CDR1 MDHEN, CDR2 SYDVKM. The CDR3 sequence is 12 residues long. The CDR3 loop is CASSFTGDTQYF.

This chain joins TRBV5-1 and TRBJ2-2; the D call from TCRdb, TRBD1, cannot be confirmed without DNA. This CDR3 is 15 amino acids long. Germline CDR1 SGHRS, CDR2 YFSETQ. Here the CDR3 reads CASSLRQENTGELFF.

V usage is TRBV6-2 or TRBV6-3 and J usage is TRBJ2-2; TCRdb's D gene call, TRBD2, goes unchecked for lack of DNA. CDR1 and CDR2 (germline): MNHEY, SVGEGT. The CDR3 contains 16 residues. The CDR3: CASSYMTSGSIWELFF.

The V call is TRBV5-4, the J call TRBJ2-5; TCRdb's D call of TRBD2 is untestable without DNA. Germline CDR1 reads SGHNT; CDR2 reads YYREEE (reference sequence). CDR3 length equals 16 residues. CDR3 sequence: CASSLGLGAERENQYF.

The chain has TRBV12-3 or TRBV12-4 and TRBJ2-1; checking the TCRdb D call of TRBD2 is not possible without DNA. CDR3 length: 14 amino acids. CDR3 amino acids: CASSSPLVRNEQFF.

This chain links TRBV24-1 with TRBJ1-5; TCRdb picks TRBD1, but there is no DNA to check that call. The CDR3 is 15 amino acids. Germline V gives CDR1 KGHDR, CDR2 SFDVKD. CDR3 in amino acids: CATSTRQGTHQPQHF.

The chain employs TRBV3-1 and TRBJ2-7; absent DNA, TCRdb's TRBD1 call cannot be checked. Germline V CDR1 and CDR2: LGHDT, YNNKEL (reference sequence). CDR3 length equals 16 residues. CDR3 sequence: CASSPQGGTDFYEQYF.

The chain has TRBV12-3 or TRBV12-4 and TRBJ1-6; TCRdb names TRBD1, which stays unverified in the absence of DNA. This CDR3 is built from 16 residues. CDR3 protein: CASTERAGDYNSPLHF.

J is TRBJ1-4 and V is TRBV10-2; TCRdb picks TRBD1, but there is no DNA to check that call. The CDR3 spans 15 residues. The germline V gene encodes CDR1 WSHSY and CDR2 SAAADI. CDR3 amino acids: CASSDIGQGEEKLFF.

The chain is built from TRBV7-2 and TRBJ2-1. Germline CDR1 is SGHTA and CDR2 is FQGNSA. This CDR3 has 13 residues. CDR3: CASSLGLGNEQFF.

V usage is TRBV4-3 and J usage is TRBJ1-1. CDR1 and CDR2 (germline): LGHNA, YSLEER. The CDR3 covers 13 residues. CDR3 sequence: CASSQDGYTEAFF.

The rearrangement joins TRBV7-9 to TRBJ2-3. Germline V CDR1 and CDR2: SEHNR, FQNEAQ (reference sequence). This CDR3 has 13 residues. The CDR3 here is CASSLGTQDTQYF.

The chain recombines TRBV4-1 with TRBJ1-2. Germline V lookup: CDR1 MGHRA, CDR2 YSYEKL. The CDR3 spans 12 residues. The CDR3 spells CASSQVQYGYTF.

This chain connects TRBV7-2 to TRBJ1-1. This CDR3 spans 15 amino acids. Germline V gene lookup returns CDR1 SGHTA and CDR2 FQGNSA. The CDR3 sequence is CASSPWASPGAEAFF.

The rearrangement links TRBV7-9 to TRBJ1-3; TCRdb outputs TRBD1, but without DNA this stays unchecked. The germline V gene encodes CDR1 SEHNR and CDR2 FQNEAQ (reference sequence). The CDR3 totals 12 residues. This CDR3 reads CASTPRGNTIYF.

This chain's CDR3 is CSARDIRTGGLGYTF. The chain links TRBV20-1 to TRBJ1-2; TCRdb's D gene call, TRBD1, goes unchecked for lack of DNA. The CDR3 is 15 amino acids. CDR1 is DFQATT, CDR2 SNEGSKA, per germline (reference sequence).

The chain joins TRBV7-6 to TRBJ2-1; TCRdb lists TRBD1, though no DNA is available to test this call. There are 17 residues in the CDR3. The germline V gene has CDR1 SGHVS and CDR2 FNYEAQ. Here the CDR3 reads CASSLGAGGNSYNEQFF.

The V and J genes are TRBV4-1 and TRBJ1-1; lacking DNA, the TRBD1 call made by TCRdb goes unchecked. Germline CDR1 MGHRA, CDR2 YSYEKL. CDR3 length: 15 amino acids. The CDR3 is CASSQDGGGRTEAFF.

The CDR3 loop reads CASGSDRSSYNEQFF. This sequence joins TRBV11-2 and TRBJ2-1. This CDR3 is 15 amino acids long. The germline V gene has CDR1 SGHAT and CDR2 FQNNGV.

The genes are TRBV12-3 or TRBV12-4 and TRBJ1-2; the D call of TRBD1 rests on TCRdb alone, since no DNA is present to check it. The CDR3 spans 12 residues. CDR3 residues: CASTLGGDGYTF.

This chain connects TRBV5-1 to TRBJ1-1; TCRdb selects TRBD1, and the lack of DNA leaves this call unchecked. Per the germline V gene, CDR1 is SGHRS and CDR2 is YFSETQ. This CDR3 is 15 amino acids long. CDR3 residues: CASSSGTYPNTEAFF.

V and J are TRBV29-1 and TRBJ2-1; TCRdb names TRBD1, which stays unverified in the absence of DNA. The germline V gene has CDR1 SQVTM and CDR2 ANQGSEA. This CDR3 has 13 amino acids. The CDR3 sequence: CSAQGTSRGEQFF.

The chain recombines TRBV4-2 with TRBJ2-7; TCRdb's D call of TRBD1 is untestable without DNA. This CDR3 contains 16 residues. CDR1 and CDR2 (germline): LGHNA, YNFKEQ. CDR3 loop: CASTGAGPDENYEQYF.

The CDR3 sequence: CASSHDRGSYEAFF. This sequence joins TRBV4-1 and TRBJ1-1; TCRdb calls TRBD1, which cannot be checked without DNA. Germline CDR1 and CDR2: MGHRA and YSYEKL. CDR3 size: 14 residues.

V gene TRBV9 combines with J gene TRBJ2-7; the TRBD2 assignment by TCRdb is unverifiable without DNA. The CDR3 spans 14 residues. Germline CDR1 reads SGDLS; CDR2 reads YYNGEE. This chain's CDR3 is CASSAGLHPYEQYF.